These 29 T cell receptor beta chains were sequenced from one sample in a study of cytomegalovirus exposure and HLA in healthy donors. The PCR ran on 60 Vbeta and 13 Jbeta primers. Profiled with immunoSEQ multiplex PCR; TCRdb holds only in-frame clones, not every one. The top ten clones hold 5.5% to 7.5% of a sample with about 100,000 clones, about 9.5% of them seen once. Sequenced material: PBMCs. Receptors were obtained from a man between 40 and 49 years old in good health and CMV-seropositive.

This clone was seen more than once but under ten times. V gene TRBV5-6 combines with J gene TRBJ2-1; TRBD2 is a possible D gene (6 bases). Germline V gene sequence: CDR1 SGHDT, CDR2 YYEEEE. This CDR3 spans 14 amino acids. Trimming took off 1 base at V and 10 bases at J, with 15 bases between the two ends. CDR3 region: CASSLFAGSREQFF. In nucleotides, the CDR3 is TGTGCCAGCAGCTTGTTCGCGGGATCGCGGGAGCAGTTCTTC.

The chain recombines TRBV28 with TRBJ2-3; TRBD2 matches 11 bases. Germline CDR1 reads MDHEN; CDR2 reads SYDVKM. CDR3 size: 16 residues. Trimming took 7 bases from V and 2 from J; bases not matched to a gene: 8. The CDR3 DNA sequence: TGTGCCAGCACCCCGACTAGCGGGGAACTCACAGATACGCAGTATTTT. Translating gives CASTPTSGELTDTQYF.

This clone turned up a few times. The gene calls are TRBV2 and TRBJ2-7; no reliable D call. CDR1 and CDR2 from the germline V gene are SNHLY and FYNNEI. This CDR3 region has 12 residues. With 10 bases removed from V and 6 bases from J, the gap between germline ends came to 16 bases. DNA for the CDR3: TGTGCCAACAAGGAAGGAGCTATCGAGCAGTACTTC. It translates to CANKEGAIEQYF.

The chain joins TRBV12-5 to TRBJ2-3; 9 bases are shared with TRBD2. This CDR3 contains 17 residues. J was trimmed by 1 base and V by 1 base; bases with no gene match: 6. Germline V gene data show CDR1 as LGHNT and CDR2 as FRNRAP. The CDR3 nucleotides read TGTGCTAGTGGTTTGGGACTAGCGGCAGATCGCACAGATACGCAGTATTTT. Its protein is CASGLGLAADRTDTQYF.

This clone was detected only a few times. For the CDR3, the DNA is TGTGCCAGTAGCGCCGGGACAGGCCCTTTCGAGCAGTACTTC. Residues: CASSAGTGPFEQYF. The V call is TRBV19, the J call TRBJ2-7; 8 nucleotides align to TRBD1. V dropped 6 bases and J dropped 6; count of bases not matched to a gene: 10. The CDR3 is made up of 14 amino acids. Germline V gene data show CDR1 as LNHDA and CDR2 as SQIVND (reference sequence).

The CDR3 spells CASSAKASGIDTQYF. Here the CDR3 DNA reads TGTGCCAGCAGCGCGAAGGCTAGCGGGATTGATACGCAGTATTTT. V and J are TRBV9 and TRBJ2-3, with 9 bases identical to TRBD2. Unmatched junction bases numbered 8, after V lost 3 bases and J lost 6 bases. The CDR3 spans 15 residues. Germline CDR1 and CDR2: SGDLS and YYNGEE. Supplemented by reference TRBV9 and TRBJ2-3, the full variable domain reads DSGVTQTPKHLITATGQRVTLRCSPRSGDLSVYWYQQSLDQGLQFLIQYYNGEERAKGNILERFSAQQFPDLHSELNLSSLELGDSALYFCASSAKASGIDTQYFGPGTRLTVL.

This clone occurred a few times. The chain recombines TRBV5-5 with TRBJ1-1; unclear D gene. CDR1 and CDR2 (germline): SGHKS, YYEKEE (reference sequence). The CDR3 length is 15 residues. V lost 4 bases, J lost 2 bases, and 15 bases lay in between. The CDR3 sequence is CASSPLGESNTEAFF. The CDR3 nucleotides read TGTGCCAGCAGCCCCCTCGGGGAGAGTAACACTGAAGCTTTCTTT.

The chain is built from TRBV19 and TRBJ2-1; 12 bases are shared with TRBD2. This CDR3 is 13 amino acids long. The germline CDR1 and CDR2 sequences are LNHDA and SQIVND (reference sequence). Trimming took 6 bases from V and 7 from J; bases not matched to a gene: 1. The CDR3 DNA reads as TGTGCCAGTAGCGGGACTAGCGGGAATGAGCAGTTCTTC. This translates into CASSGTSGNEQFF.

This clone showed up just a few times. The rearrangement joins TRBV14 to TRBJ2-3; 13 nucleotides line up with TRBD2. The germline gives CDR1 SGHDN, CDR2 FVKESK. J lost 11 bases, V lost 4 bases, and 6 bases had no gene match. The CDR3 consists of 14 residues. CDR3 DNA: TGTGCCAGCAGCCTAGGGACTAGCGGGACGAGGCAGTATTTT. Amino acid sequence: CASSLGTSGTRQYF. The entire variable domain, with the rest obtained from reference TRBV14 and TRBJ2-3, is as follows: EAGVTQFPSHSVIEKGQTVTLRCDPISGHDNLYWYRRVMGKEIKFLLHFVKESKQDESGMPNNRFLAERTGGTYSTLKVQPAELEDSGVYFCASSLGTSGTRQYFGPGTRLTVL.

This chain links TRBV7-9 with TRBJ2-3; 13 bases map to TRBD2. Germline CDR1 and CDR2: SEHNR and FQNEAQ (reference sequence). Trimming at V came to 5 bases and at J to 6 bases, leaving 5 bases not matched to a gene. The CDR3 sequence is 15 residues long. The CDR3 loop is CASSLTSGRPDTQYF. As DNA, the CDR3 is TGTGCCAGCAGCCTGACTAGCGGGAGGCCCGATACGCAGTATTTT.

This clone was picked up a small number of times. This sequence joins TRBV5-8 and TRBJ1-1; tentative D call: TRBD1 (6 bases). Germline values: CDR1 SGHTS, CDR2 YDEGEE. This CDR3 has 14 amino acids. V was cut by 4 bases and J by 0 bases, with 10 bases left in between. CDR3: CASSPYRVNTEAFF. In nucleotides, the CDR3 is TGTGCCAGCAGCCCGTACAGGGTGAACACTGAAGCTTTCTTT.

This clone has more than one count but fewer than ten. The CDR3 nucleotides read TGTGCCAGTACCCCCCGGGGGGCCGGGGGAGCAGATACGCAGTATTTT. Encoded protein: CASTPRGAGGADTQYF. The chain links TRBV19 to TRBJ2-3, with a possible D match to TRBD2 (7 bases). The CDR3 contains 16 residues. From germline, CDR1 is LNHDA and CDR2 SQIVND (reference sequence). V lost 7 bases, J lost 4 bases, and 21 bases lay in between.

This clone was found a few times. The rearrangement joins TRBV29-1 to TRBJ2-7; 9 bases line up with TRBD2. The CDR3 runs to 13 residues. Germline values: CDR1 SQVTM, CDR2 ANQGSEA. Trimming removed 3 bases from V and 6 bases from J; junction bases left unmatched: 6. For the CDR3, the DNA is TGCAGCGTTGATATGTCTAGCGGGATCGAGCAGTACTTC. It specifies CSVDMSSGIEQYF.

This sequence joins TRBV28 and TRBJ1-3; unclear D gene. The CDR3 totals 17 residues. Germline V lookup: CDR1 MDHEN, CDR2 SYDVKM. Trimming took 3 bases from V and 1 from J, leaving 16 bases between them. Here the CDR3 reads CASSFATRYVSGNTIYF. CDR3 coding DNA: TGTGCCAGCAGTTTTGCGACAAGATATGTATCTGGAAACACCATATATTTT.

This clone showed up just a few times. The J gene is TRBJ2-7, the V gene TRBV27; tentatively, D is TRBD1 (6 bases). This CDR3 comprises 15 residues. Between the trimmed V and J ends, which lost 2 bases and 2 bases, there was a span of 13 bases. Germline V gives CDR1 MNHEY, CDR2 SMNVEV (reference sequence). This CDR3 reads CASSLAGTPTYEQYF. CDR3 sequence (DNA): TGTGCCAGCAGTTTAGCCGGGACACCAACCTACGAGCAGTACTTC.

The gene calls are TRBV4-1 and TRBJ2-7; the match to TRBD2 covers 7 bases. Germline V gene sequence: CDR1 MGHRA, CDR2 YSYEKL. This CDR3 comprises 13 residues. The J segment lost 5 bases and the V segment lost 5 bases, leaving 6 bases of the junction unmatched. CDR3 DNA sequence: TGCGCCAGCAGCAACACTAGCGCAGACGAGCAGTACTTC. Protein product: CASSNTSADEQYF.

This clone has more than one count but fewer than ten. As DNA, the CDR3 is TGTGCCACCAGCAAGGTCGGGGGTAATGAAAAACTGTTTTTT. This encodes CATSKVGGNEKLFF. The chain employs TRBV15 and TRBJ1-4; a weak D match, TRBD1 (5 bases). From germline, CDR1 is LNHNV and CDR2 YYDKDF (reference sequence). There are 14 residues in the CDR3. Trimming left V 4 bases short and J 4 bases short, with 10 bases between.

The table lists this clone with a few counts. V gene TRBV28 combines with J gene TRBJ2-3; 14 bases are shared with TRBD2. Trimming cost V 4 bases and J 4 bases; bases outside gene matches: 7. Germline V gives CDR1 MDHEN, CDR2 SYDVKM. The CDR3 is 17 residues long. CDR3 sequence: CASSSGLAGVVSDTQYF. The DNA for the CDR3 is TGTGCCAGCAGTTCGGGACTAGCGGGAGTGGTGTCAGATACGCAGTATTTT.

This clone was detected only a few times. V gene TRBV6-1 combines with J gene TRBJ2-5; D not certain. Looked up from germline, CDR1 is MNHNS and CDR2 is SASEGT. The CDR3 runs to 13 residues. V lost 6 bases and J lost 2, with 10 bases in between. The CDR3 protein is CASSGALQETQYF. The CDR3 DNA follows: TGTGCCAGCAGCGGAGCACTACAAGAGACCCAGTACTTC.

The gene calls are TRBV2 and TRBJ2-1; 13 nucleotides match TRBD2. The germline gives CDR1 SNHLY, CDR2 FYNNEI. The CDR3 has 16 residues. Losses at the gene ends were 7 bases for V and 1 base for J; bases not matched to a gene: 4. In DNA, the CDR3 is TGTGCCAGCATATGGACTAGCGGGAGTTCCTACAATGAGCAGTTCTTC. Encoded protein: CASIWTSGSSYNEQFF.

The chain is built from TRBV7-9 and TRBJ2-7; 8 nucleotides match TRBD2. The trim removed 10 bases at V and 7 bases at J, leaving 9 bases unmatched. The CDR3 runs 12 residues. Germline V gives CDR1 SEHNR, CDR2 FQNEAQ (reference sequence). The CDR3 region is CATGREGQEQYF. The CDR3 nucleotides are TGTGCCACCGGGAGGGAGGGGCAAGAGCAGTACTTC.

The chain is built from TRBV12-5 and TRBJ1-1; D not certain. V shed 3 bases and J shed 8 bases, with 13 bases lying between them. Germline-derived CDR1 and CDR2 are LGHNT and FRNRAP. CDR3 length equals 13 residues. The CDR3 region is CASGLISGSEAFF. CDR3 in DNA: TGTGCTAGTGGTTTAATTTCAGGCTCCGAAGCTTTCTTT.

This clone has only a few counts. The chain has TRBV9 and TRBJ2-3; 13 bases are a match to TRBD2. Germline V lookup: CDR1 SGDLS, CDR2 YYNGEE. This CDR3 region has 15 residues. With V trimmed by 4 bases and J by 7 bases, 6 bases remained unmatched. The CDR3 is CASSSWTSGRNTQYF. The CDR3 nucleotides are TGTGCCAGCAGCTCATGGACTAGCGGGAGAAATACGCAGTATTTT.

The sample holds a few counts of this clone. The rearrangement uses TRBV6-1 and TRBJ1-2; D not certain. Germline values: CDR1 MNHNS, CDR2 SASEGT. Trimming pared 4 bases from V and 7 bases from J, leaving 7 bases between. The CDR3 has 11 amino acids. The CDR3 is CASSVWAGYTF. CDR3 DNA: TGTGCCAGCAGTGTCTGGGCTGGCTACACCTTC.

V usage is TRBV6-5 and J usage is TRBJ2-7; 8 bases agree with TRBD1. The CDR3 runs to 14 residues. With V trimmed by 5 bases and J by 5 bases, 8 bases remained unmatched. Germline loops: CDR1 MNHEY, CDR2 SVGAGI. CDR3 loop: CASSPGGAPNEQYF. The CDR3 nucleotides are TGTGCCAGCAGTCCAGGGGGCGCCCCCAACGAGCAGTACTTC.

This clone was detected only a few times. J is TRBJ1-5 and V is TRBV7-2, with TRBD1 identical over 7 bases. The CDR3 has 13 residues. CDR1 is SGHTA, CDR2 FQGNSA, per germline. The ends lost 8 bases at V and 5 bases at J; junction bases unmatched: 6. CDR3 coding DNA: TGTGCCAGCGGCCGGGACAGCCATCAGCCCCAGCATTTT. This codes for CASGRDSHQPQHF.

This clone was found a few times. The gene calls are TRBV4-1 and TRBJ2-7; TRBD2 matches at 8 bases. The V and J ends lost 4 bases and 5 bases, in that order; junction bases with no gene match: 10. CDR3 length: 15 amino acids. Germline V gene lookup returns CDR1 MGHRA and CDR2 YSYEKL. The DNA for the CDR3 is TGCGCCAGCAGCCCTGGTTTAGCGGGAAGGAACGAGCAGTACTTC. This sequence encodes CASSPGLAGRNEQYF.

A few counts support this clone. This chain joins TRBV7-2 and TRBJ2-3; the D is unclear. V lost 1 base to trimming and J lost 2 bases, with 10 bases between them. The length of the CDR3 is 15 residues. CDR1 and CDR2 (germline): SGHTA, FQGNSA. CDR3 amino acids: CASSLVASLTDTQYF. CDR3 DNA: TGTGCCAGCAGCTTAGTAGCCTCACTCACAGATACGCAGTATTTT. Full variable domain (missing parts from reference TRBV7-2 and TRBJ2-3): GAGVSQSPSNKVTEKGKDVELRCDPISGHTALYWYRQSLGQGLEFLIYFQGNSAPDKSGLPSDRFSAERTGGSVSTLTIQRTQQEDSAVYLCASSLVASLTDTQYFGPGTRLTVL.

V is TRBV7-2 and J is TRBJ1-3; D remains ambiguous. V was clipped by 8 bases and J by 0 bases, with 8 bases between them. The V gene's germline CDR1 is SGHTA and CDR2 FQGNSA. CDR3 length: 13 residues. DNA for the CDR3: TGTGCCAGCGCGGCAGTCTCTGGAAACACCATATATTTT. Translation: CASAAVSGNTIYF.